This T cell receptor beta chain was documented in a study of PD-L1 blockade in urothelial cancer. Method: immunoSEQ multiplex PCR; TCRdb's copy keeps in-frame clones and lacks some. The table lists about 30,000 clones, about 79% of them singletons. Remarks on this clone: As yet, its antigen is unknown.

The CDR3 covers 14 residues. The junction had 13 bases not matched to a gene; V was cut back by 10 bases and J by 5 bases. Germline CDR1 reads MNHNY; CDR2 reads SVGAGI (reference sequence). General study results and limits: A below-median TCR clonality in blood before treatment predicted better survival.

Time point of the sample: peripheral blood 6 weeks after treatment start. Locally advanced or metastatic urothelial carcinoma was diagnosed in the patients. Sampling of each patient yielded between 1 and 8 specimens, collected pretreatment and on-treatment. The material sequenced was PBMCs, taken around atezolizumab (anti-PD-L1) treatment. This sequence joins TRBV6-6 and TRBJ2-5; 7 bases match TRBD2. The TCR sequence derives from a man between 65 and 85 years old with urothelial cancer. The CDR3 loop is CATSWGGTGETQYF. CDR3 nucleotide sequence: TGTGCCACGTCCTGGGGGGGGACGGGGGAGACCCAGTACTTC.